The 20 T cell receptor beta chains given below trace back to one sample, sequenced in a study of T cell responses to AZD1222 COVID-19 vaccine. Repertoires were generated with immunoSEQ multiplex PCR, while TCRdb's copy carries only in-frame clones and drops some. This sample yields around 150,000 clones, of which about 90% are seen a single time; 5% belongs to the top ten. This specimen was peripheral blood, taken on day 0 of AZD1222 vaccination. These receptors originate from an adult in good health.

This chain joins TRBV9 and TRBJ2-1, with TRBD2 identical over 12 bases. V shed 3 bases and J 6 bases; nucleotides not matched to a gene: 7. This CDR3 has 16 amino acids. Germline CDR1 reads SGDLS; CDR2 reads YYNGEE. In nucleotides, the CDR3 is TGTGCCAGCAGCGCTTCCGGGACTAGCGGGTTCAATGAGCAGTTCTTC. Protein: CASSASGTSGFNEQFF.

The V call is TRBV28, the J call TRBJ2-1, with TRBD2 identical over 16 bases. The germline gives CDR1 MDHEN, CDR2 SYDVKM. With 5 bases clipped from V and 9 bases from J, the junction kept 7 bases outside the gene matches. This CDR3 is 16 amino acids long. The CDR3 coding sequence is TGTGCCAGCAGTAAGGGACTAGCGGGAGGGGAAGTTGAGCAGTTCTTC. Protein: CASSKGLAGGEVEQFF. The full variable domain, rest sourced from reference TRBV28 and TRBJ2-1, is DVKVTQSSRYLVKRTGEKVFLECVQDMDHENMFWYRQDPGLGLRLIYFSYDVKMKEKGDIPEGYSVSREKKERFSLILESASTNQTSMYLCASSKGLAGGEVEQFFGPGTRLTVL.

In DNA form, the CDR3 reads TGTGCCAGCAGCCAAGATCAAGAGACCCAGTACTTC. Its translation is CASSQDQETQYF. V gene TRBV3-1 (or the pseudogene TRBV3-2) combines with J gene TRBJ2-5; D not resolved. CDR3 length: 12 residues. Germline V gene lookup returns CDR1 LGHDT and CDR2 YNNKEL (reference sequence). Deletions cut 0 bases from V and 2 bases from J, with 1 base between.

The chain has TRBV27 and TRBJ1-1; no definite D call. CDR3 length: 13 amino acids. The germline CDR1 and CDR2 sequences are MNHEY and SMNVEV (reference sequence). V was shortened by 5 bases and J by 6 bases, with 13 bases between the two germline ends. The CDR3 nucleotides are TGTGCCAGCAGTCCGACTAGGAGGGCTGAAGCTTTCTTT. This codes for CASSPTRRAEAFF.

The CDR3 DNA is TGTGCCAGCAGCTCCCGGGACAGGGACACCGGGGAGCTGTTTTTT. Translated, it gives CASSSRDRDTGELFF. The genes are TRBV7-8 and TRBJ2-2; 9 bases align to TRBD1. V dropped 4 bases and J dropped 3; count of bases not matched to a gene: 3. This CDR3 is 15 amino acids long. From germline, CDR1 is SGHVS and CDR2 FQNEAQ.

The rearrangement joins TRBV6-5 to TRBJ1-5; TRBD1 is a possible D gene (6 bases). With 6 bases removed from V and 4 bases from J, the gap between germline ends came to 13 bases. This CDR3 region has 14 residues. Germline CDR1 MNHEY, CDR2 SVGAGI. The CDR3, as DNA: TGTGCCAGCAGCACCGGACAGTTTAATCAGCCCCAGCATTTT. This translates into CASSTGQFNQPQHF.

The chain couples TRBV5-1 to TRBJ2-2, with D unresolved. The length of the CDR3 is 13 residues. Germline CDR1 is SGHRS and CDR2 is YFSETQ. V lost 2 bases to trimming and J lost 5 bases, with 7 bases between them. CDR3 region: CASSFTGTGELFF. The CDR3 DNA reads TGCGCCAGCAGCTTCACTGGGACCGGGGAGCTGTTTTTT.

The genes are TRBV6-1 and TRBJ2-3; 9 bases align to TRBD1. V shed 3 bases, J shed 1 base, and the junction held 5 bases outside the gene matches. The CDR3 is 16 amino acids. Germline CDR1 MNHNS, CDR2 SASEGT. The CDR3 loop reads CASSEDRGRGTDTQYF. The CDR3 nucleotides read TGTGCCAGCAGTGAGGACAGGGGACGGGGCACAGATACGCAGTATTTT.

The rearrangement joins TRBV7-2 to TRBJ2-7; D is unresolved. Trimming left V 5 bases short and J 2 bases short, with 19 bases between. The germline gives CDR1 SGHTA, CDR2 FQGNSA. The CDR3 loop spans 16 amino acids. CDR3 DNA sequence: TGTGCCAGCAGCCACCCCGTTGGACCCCGCCCCTACGAGCAGTACTTC. Translated: CASSHPVGPRPYEQYF.

The chain is built from TRBV28 and TRBJ1-2; maybe TRBD1 (6 bases). CDR3 length: 17 amino acids. Trimming removed 4 bases from V and 1 base from J, with 19 bases in between. Germline V gene lookup returns CDR1 MDHEN and CDR2 SYDVKM. The CDR3 DNA reads as TGTGCCAGCAGTTCAATAGACGGGACACACCTTAACTATGGCTACACCTTC. Encoded protein: CASSSIDGTHLNYGYTF.

The table lists this clone with a count of one. The chain employs TRBV11-2 and TRBJ2-3; no clear D. Germline assignment: CDR1 SGHAT and CDR2 FQNNGV. This CDR3 has 14 residues. Trimming took off 0 bases at V and 6 bases at J, with 10 bases between the two ends. The CDR3 loop reads CASSLELPVDTQYF. The CDR3, as DNA: TGTGCCAGCAGCTTAGAGCTCCCGGTCGATACGCAGTATTTT.

This clone has only a few counts. This sequence joins TRBV6-2 or TRBV6-3 and TRBJ1-5; perhaps TRBD1 as D (5 bases). V was clipped by 3 bases and J by 1 base, with 10 bases between them. The CDR3 sequence is 15 residues long. The V gene's germline CDR1 is MNHEY and CDR2 SVGEGT. The CDR3: CASSYSRVSNQPQHF. CDR3 nucleotides: TGTGCCAGCAGTTATTCCAGGGTAAGCAATCAGCCCCAGCATTTT.

The J gene is TRBJ2-7, the V gene TRBV7-2, with D perhaps TRBD1 or TRBD2 (5 bases each). V lost 2 bases to trimming and J lost 5 bases, with 16 bases between them. The germline V gene has CDR1 SGHTA and CDR2 FQGNSA. The CDR3 length is 15 residues. CDR3: CASSLNWGNRDEQYF. CDR3 DNA: TGTGCCAGCAGCTTAAACTGGGGGAATCGGGACGAGCAGTACTTC.

The chain recombines TRBV20-1 with TRBJ1-6, with D possibly matching TRBD1 (6 bases). The germline V gene encodes CDR1 DFQATT and CDR2 SNEGSKA (reference sequence). This CDR3 contains 17 residues. V lost 3 bases and J lost 5, with 20 bases in between. The DNA of the CDR3 is TGCAGTGCTAGTTTTGGGGGGGCGAGAAGTAATAATTCACCCCTCCACTTT. Translation gives CSASFGGARSNNSPLHF.

The chain recombines TRBV13 with TRBJ1-2; a weak D match, TRBD1 (6 bases). V lost 1 base and J lost 5, with 17 bases in between. CDR1 PRHDT and CDR2 FYEKMQ come from the germline V gene (reference sequence). The CDR3 contains 16 residues. Written as DNA, the CDR3 is TGTGCCAGCAGCTTAGTAGGGGGGAGATCCGGATATGGCTACACCTTC. Its protein is CASSLVGGRSGYGYTF.

The V and J genes are TRBV4-3 and TRBJ2-1; D is unclear. The CDR3 has 16 residues. In germline, CDR1 is LGHNA, CDR2 YSLEER. The V end was cut by 0 bases, the J end by 0 bases, with 9 bases between. In DNA, the CDR3 is TGCGCCAGCAGCCAAGATCCCGGAACCTCCTACAATGAGCAGTTCTTC. This codes for CASSQDPGTSYNEQFF.

This chain's CDR3 is CASSRWTPNQPQHF. The CDR3 nucleotides are TGTGCCAGTAGCCGATGGACACCTAATCAGCCCCAGCATTTT. The chain links TRBV19 to TRBJ1-5; the D gene is possibly TRBD1 (5 bases). This CDR3 is built from 14 residues. Trimming stripped 6 bases from V and 4 bases from J, with 13 bases between. Germline V gives CDR1 LNHDA, CDR2 SQIVND (reference sequence).

The gene calls are TRBV24-1 and TRBJ2-1; D call uncertain. Germline assignment: CDR1 KGHDR and CDR2 SFDVKD. The length of the CDR3 is 13 residues. With 9 bases removed from V and 2 bases from J, the gap between germline ends came to 10 bases. The CDR3 nucleotides are TGTGCCACCCAAGATTACACCTACAATGAGCAGTTCTTC. This translates into CATQDYTYNEQFF.

The chain joins TRBV19 to TRBJ2-5, with TRBD2 identical over 8 bases. V gave up 5 bases and J gave up 4 bases; unmatched junction bases: 12. CDR1 and CDR2 from the germline V gene are LNHDA and SQIVND (reference sequence). There are 16 residues in the CDR3. CDR3 in DNA: TGTGCCAGTAGTCCCCCAGTTATGAGCGGGAGAGAGACCCAGTACTTC. It encodes CASSPPVMSGRETQYF.

The gene calls are TRBV27 and TRBJ1-5; a weak D match, TRBD1 (5 bases). Trimming left V 2 bases short and J 5 bases short, with 10 bases between. Germline CDR1 reads MNHEY; CDR2 reads SMNVEV (reference sequence). CDR3 size: 14 residues. CDR3 residues: CASSLRGGDQPQHF. For the CDR3, the DNA is TGTGCCAGCAGTTTACGGGGGGGGGATCAGCCCCAGCATTTT.